The 10 T cell receptor beta chains given below trace back to one sample, sequenced in a study of cytomegalovirus exposure and HLA in healthy donors. Primers included in the PCR were 60 Vbeta and 13 Jbeta primers. The assay was immunoSEQ multiplex PCR, and TCRdb's table has in-frame clones only and misses some. The table includes 110,000 or so clones, 67% detected once. The sequencing input was PBMCs. Receptors were obtained from a young man in good health and CMV-seropositive.

The V gene is TRBV11-3, the J gene TRBJ2-3; 7 bases are shared with TRBD1. The trim removed 5 bases at V and 2 bases at J, leaving 4 bases unmatched. The germline V gene encodes CDR1 SGHNT and CDR2 YENEEA. The CDR3 contains 14 residues. CDR3: CASSRQGLTDTQYF. The CDR3 nucleotides read TGTGCCAGCAGCCGACAGGGCCTCACAGATACGCAGTATTTT.

This clone was seen a handful of times. The same CDR3 arises from other DNA sequences in this sample as well. The chain links TRBV19 to TRBJ1-5; a weak D match, TRBD1 (5 bases). The CDR3 extends over 13 amino acids. CDR1 and CDR2 from the germline V gene are LNHDA and SQIVND (reference sequence). V lost 1 base, J lost 7 bases, and 8 bases lay in between. In DNA, the CDR3 is TGTGCCAGTAGTATAGTCGGGGGGCAGCCCCAGCATTTT. Protein sequence: CASSIVGGQPQHF. Looking up the rest from reference TRBV19 and TRBJ1-5 gives the full variable domain: DGGITQSPKYLFRKEGQNVTLSCEQNLNHDAMYWYRQDPGQGLRLIYYSQIVNDFQKGDIAEGYSVSREKKESFPLTVTSAQKNPTAFYLCASSIVGGQPQHFGDGTRLSIL.

The CDR3: CASSPHPGEFSSPLHF. Here the CDR3 DNA reads TGTGCCAGCAGCCCGCACCCAGGGGAATTCAGTTCACCCCTCCACTTT. V usage is TRBV7-6 and J usage is TRBJ1-6, with D perhaps TRBD1 (6 bases). In germline, CDR1 is SGHVS, CDR2 FNYEAQ. V dropped 5 bases and J dropped 9 bases, with 20 bases sitting between them. The CDR3 loop spans 16 amino acids. Filled out from reference TRBV7-6 and TRBJ1-6, the complete variable domain reads GAGVSQSPRYKVTKRGQDVALRCDPISGHVSLYWYRQALGQGPEFLTYFNYEAQQDKSGLPNDRFSAERPEGSISTLTIQRTEQRDSAMYRCASSPHPGEFSSPLHFGNGTRLTVT.

The chain combines TRBV6-5 with TRBJ2-7; 8 bases agree with TRBD1. Trimming at V came to 5 bases and at J to 3 bases, leaving 6 bases not matched to a gene. CDR3 size: 14 residues. Germline values: CDR1 MNHEY, CDR2 SVGAGI. In DNA form, the CDR3 reads TGTGCCAGCAGTCCCTCAGGGGGCCTCTACGAGCAGTACGTC. Encoded protein: CASSPSGGLYEQYV.

The V gene is TRBV20-1, the J gene TRBJ1-2; tentative D call: TRBD1 (5 bases). The CDR3 runs to 10 residues. Between the trimmed V and J ends, which lost 5 bases and 6 bases, there was a span of 7 bases. CDR1 is DFQATT, CDR2 SNEGSKA, per germline (reference sequence). The CDR3 bases are TGCAGTGCTCTACAGGATGGCTACACCTTC. Translated: CSALQDGYTF.

This clone appeared once. J is TRBJ2-5 and V is TRBV2; 8 bases are shared with TRBD2. The CDR3 covers 16 residues. CDR1 is SNHLY and CDR2 is FYNNEI in the germline V gene. The J segment lost 2 bases and the V segment lost 3 bases, leaving 8 bases of the junction unmatched. The CDR3 nucleotides read TGTGCCAGCAGTGATCCCCGGGGGGGGTTACAAGAGACCCAGTACTTC. Protein: CASSDPRGGLQETQYF.

This sequence joins TRBV4-1 and TRBJ1-5; D may be TRBD1 (6 bases). V shed 1 base and J shed 6 bases, with 13 bases lying between them. The CDR3 runs 15 residues. Germline CDR1 reads MGHRA; CDR2 reads YSYEKL. The CDR3, as DNA: TGCGCCAGCAGCCAAGTTTTGGGGGCTACTCAGCCCCAGCATTTT. Its protein is CASSQVLGATQPQHF.

The chain recombines TRBV5-1 with TRBJ2-7; 8 bases line up with TRBD1. Germline loops: CDR1 SGHRS, CDR2 YFSETQ. CDR3 length: 13 amino acids. The ends lost 0 bases at V and 7 bases at J; junction bases unmatched: 3. This chain's CDR3 is CASSLVGDREQYF. As DNA, the CDR3 is TGCGCCAGCAGCTTGGTGGGGGACAGGGAGCAGTACTTC.

The chain uses TRBV5-1 and TRBJ2-7; 9 nucleotides line up with TRBD1. The V gene's germline CDR1 is SGHRS and CDR2 YFSETQ. The length of the CDR3 is 14 residues. The J segment lost 6 bases and the V segment lost 4 bases, leaving 8 bases of the junction unmatched. The CDR3 region has the DNA TGCGCCAGCAGCCCTAGGACAGGGGAGGGCGAGCAGTACGTC. This gives the protein CASSPRTGEGEQYV.

V usage is TRBV4-1 and J usage is TRBJ2-3, with a tentative D call TRBD1 (6 bases). The length of the CDR3 is 14 residues. Trimming stripped 5 bases from V and 3 bases from J, with 12 bases between. The germline V gene encodes CDR1 MGHRA and CDR2 YSYEKL. CDR3 bases: TGCGCCAGCAGCTACAGGGTTGCGACAGATACGCAGTATTTT. Protein sequence: CASSYRVATDTQYF.